Each of the 5 T cell receptor beta chains below was sequenced from the same sample in a study of cytomegalovirus exposure and HLA in healthy donors (dated by TCRdb to the late 2010s). Preparation of the library involved the immunoSEQ multiplex PCR assay. A mixture of 60 forward primers for TCR Vbeta segments and 13 reverse primers for TCR Jbeta segments was used in the multiplex PCR. Here the immuneACCESS table is served through TCRdb, limited to in-frame sequences with V and J called. Missing clones are a known gap in these copies; in checked studies unresolved V genes cover under half, and the rest lacks a known reason. The sample profile shows about 180,000 clones; roughly 82% of them were found once. Clones ranked in the top ten supply approximately 1.4% of the sample. Sequenced material: PBMCs. The receptors here all came from a man in his forties in good health and CMV-seronegative.

The V and J genes are TRBV4-3 and TRBJ2-3, with D tentatively TRBD2 (6 bases). V shed 1 base and J shed 1 base, with 6 bases lying between them. CDR3 length: 14 residues. Per the germline V gene, CDR1 is LGHNA and CDR2 is YSLEER. The CDR3 DNA reads TGCGCCAGCAGCCAAGGGGGGGGCACAGATACGCAGTATTTT. The encoded protein is CASSQGGGTDTQYF.

V is TRBV25-1 and J is TRBJ2-1, with 11 positions matching TRBD1. This CDR3 has 14 amino acids. Germline trimming cut 8 bases from V and 3 bases from J; bases unmatched to any gene: 3. The germline V gene has CDR1 MGHDK and CDR2 SYGVNS. The CDR3 is CASAGQGDYNEQFF. Written as DNA, the CDR3 is TGTGCCAGCGCGGGACAGGGGGACTACAATGAGCAGTTCTTC.

As to this clone: In the same sample, other DNA sequences code for this CDR3. The V call is TRBV28, the J call TRBJ1-2, with D hard to call. The CDR3 covers 12 residues. V gave up 2 bases and J gave up 5 bases, with 6 bases separating them. From germline, CDR1 is MDHEN and CDR2 SYDVKM. CDR3 coding DNA: TGTGCCAGCAGTTTAAGGAGGTATGGCTACACCTTC. Its translation: CASSLRRYGYTF.

V gene TRBV7-2 combines with J gene TRBJ2-7; D is ambiguous. Looked up from germline, CDR1 is SGHTA and CDR2 is FQGNSA. V lost 0 bases, J lost 6 bases, and 6 bases lay in between. This CDR3 spans 12 amino acids. CDR3 nucleotide sequence: TGTGCCAGCAGCTTAGCGCACGGCGAGCAGTACTTC. The encoded protein is CASSLAHGEQYF.

The chain carries TRBV27 and TRBJ2-7; 11 bases align to TRBD1. The CDR3 runs to 15 residues. V lost 6 bases, J lost 2 bases, and 6 bases stayed unmatched. The germline gives CDR1 MNHEY, CDR2 SMNVEV (reference sequence). The CDR3, as DNA: TGTGCCAGCAGCTCCGGGACAGGGGGACCCTACGAGCAGTACTTC. Translating gives CASSSGTGGPYEQYF.